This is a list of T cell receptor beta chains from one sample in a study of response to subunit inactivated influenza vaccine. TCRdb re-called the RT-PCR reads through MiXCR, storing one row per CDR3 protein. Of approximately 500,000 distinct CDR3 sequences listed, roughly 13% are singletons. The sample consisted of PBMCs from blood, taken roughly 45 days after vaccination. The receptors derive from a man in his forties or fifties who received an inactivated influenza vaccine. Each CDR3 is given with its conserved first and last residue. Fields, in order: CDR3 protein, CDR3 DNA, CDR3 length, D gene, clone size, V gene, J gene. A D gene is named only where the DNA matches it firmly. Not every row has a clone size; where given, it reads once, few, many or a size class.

CASSFLAQGAYGYTF,TGTGCCAGCAGCTTTTTAGCTCAGGGAGCGTATGGCTACACCTTC,15,NA,NA,TRBV7-2,TRBJ1-2
CASSQVDRGQPQHF,TGCGCCAGCAGCCAGGTGGATCGGGGTCAGCCCCAGCATTTT,14,NA,many,TRBV4-1,TRBJ1-5
CSAREGREPSTDTQYF,TGCAGTGCTAGAGAAGGTCGAGAACCTAGCACAGATACGCAGTATTTT,16,NA,few,TRBV20-1,TRBJ2-3
CASALGRGGGQQYF,TGTGCCAGCGCCTTAGGGAGGGGAGGGGGACAGCAGTACTTC,14,NA,NA,TRBV12-3/TRBV12-4,TRBJ2-7
CASSPDTYTYEQYF,TGTGCCAGCAGCCCGGACACCTATACCTACGAGCAGTACTTC,14,NA,NA,TRBV7-8,TRBJ2-7
CASSSRGTAAGDRYEQYF,TGTGCCAGCAGTTCTAGAGGGACAGCCGCCGGGGACCGCTACGAGCAGTACTTC,18,TRBD1,NA,TRBV28,TRBJ2-7
CASSLTRRGRTGELFF,TGTGCCAGCAGCTTAACACGGAGGGGAAGGACCGGGGAGCTGTTTTTT,16,NA,NA,TRBV7-3,TRBJ2-2
CRLGGPSTDTQYF,TGCAGATTGGGGGGTCCCAGCACAGATACGCAGTATTTT,13,NA,few,TRBV20-1,TRBJ2-3
CSVSGTLYGAFF,TGCAGCGTCAGTGGGACGCTTTACGGAGCTTTCTTT,12,NA,many,TRBV29-1,TRBJ1-1
CASSARGAKNIQYF,TGCGCCAGCAGCGCCAGGGGGGCCAAAAACATTCAGTACTTC,14,TRBD1,NA,TRBV5-1,TRBJ2-4